These 26 T cell receptor beta chains came from one sample sequenced in a study of tumor-infiltrating lymphocytes in oesophageal squamous cell carcinoma. TCRdb itself ran the PCR reads through MiXCR, one entry per CDR3 protein. The data contain some 10,000 distinct CDR3 sequences, about 50% of them singletons. Sequencing was done on a sample of esophageal tumor tissue. The receptor set was obtained from a male donor with esophageal squamous cell carcinoma.

On this clonotype itself: No conserved phenylalanine or tryptophan is present at the end of the CDR3, so a read error is the likely explanation. It is unclear where the CDR3 begins or ends on the DNA, so no DNA is shown, and the CDR3 is as TCRdb lists it. The rearrangement joins TRBV5-5 to TRBJ2-3; no DNA check was done on the table's D call, TRBD1. Per the germline V gene, CDR1 is SGHKS and CDR2 is YYEKEE (reference sequence). The CDR3 length is 17 residues, termini included. CDR3 region: CASSLHRVFSHEQYFGP.

The V gene is TRBV7-8, the J gene TRBJ2-7, with 10 bases that match TRBD2. The germline gives CDR1 SGHVS, CDR2 FQNEAQ. With 5 bases clipped from V and 6 bases from J, the junction kept 13 bases outside the gene matches. The CDR3 runs to 16 residues. CDR3 nucleotide sequence: TGTGCCAGCAGCGCCCTGGGACTAGCGAGTAGATCCGAGCAGTACTTC. This sequence encodes CASSALGLASRSEQYF.

The J gene is TRBJ2-1, the V gene TRBV7-3, with TRBD2 as a possible D gene (5 bases). V lost 8 bases, J lost 0 bases, and 8 bases lay in between. The CDR3 runs 13 residues. The germline CDR1 and CDR2 sequences are SGHTA and FQGTGA. Written as DNA, the CDR3 is TGTGCCAGCGGTGAGGGCTCCTACAATGAGCAGTTCTTC. Encoded protein: CASGEGSYNEQFF.

The genes are TRBV30 and TRBJ2-3, with 8 bases lining up with TRBD1. CDR3 length equals 14 residues. The trim removed 1 base at V and 5 bases at J, leaving 5 bases unmatched. Germline V gene sequence: CDR1 GTSNPN, CDR2 SVGIG (reference sequence). The CDR3 DNA follows: TGTGCCTGGAGTGCGACAGGGGTGAAAGATACGCAGTATTTT. This gives the protein CAWSATGVKDTQYF.

The J gene is TRBJ2-1, the V gene TRBV6-6; D remains ambiguous. The end of the DNA aligns better with TRBJ2-7, so the J call may be wrong. This CDR3 is 15 amino acids long. Germline V gene sequence: CDR1 MNHNY, CDR2 SVGAGI (reference sequence). CDR3 amino acids: CASSYSATYSYEQYF. Written as DNA, the CDR3 is TGTGCCAGCAGTTACTCGGCTACCTATTCCTACGAGCAGTACTTC.

This clonotype appeared a few times. The gene calls are TRBV7-8 and TRBJ2-1; the D gene is possibly TRBD2 (6 bases). Judging by the DNA end, TRBJ2-5 fits better; the J call may be wrong. CDR3 length equals 14 residues. The germline V gene encodes CDR1 SGHVS and CDR2 FQNEAQ. The CDR3 is CASSVRRDQETQYF. DNA for the CDR3: TGTGCCAGCAGCGTCAGGCGGGATCAAGAGACCCAGTACTTC.

The chain combines TRBV6-1 with TRBJ2-3, with 8 bases aligning to TRBD1. Germline V gene lookup returns CDR1 MNHNS and CDR2 SASEGT. Losses at the gene ends were 0 bases for V and 5 bases for J; bases not matched to a gene: 7. This CDR3 contains 16 residues. The CDR3, as DNA: TGTGCCAGCAGTGAAGCTGTGGACAGGGCGGTAGATACGCAGTATTTT. Encoded protein: CASSEAVDRAVDTQYF.

This clonotype showed up many times. The CDR3 spells CSAPGSSYNEQFF. The CDR3 nucleotides read TGCAGTGCTCCCGGGAGCTCCTACAATGAGCAGTTCTTC. The J gene is TRBJ2-1, the V gene TRBV20-1; possible D gene TRBD2, 6 bases. From germline, CDR1 is DFQATT and CDR2 SNEGSKA (reference sequence). Trimming removed 5 bases from V and 0 bases from J, with 8 bases in between. The CDR3 runs 13 residues.

The CDR3 region is CASSLKPLEGMGTEAFF. The CDR3 DNA follows: TGTGCCAGCAGTTTAAAACCCTTGGAGGGGATGGGCACTGAAGCTTTCTTT. The V and J genes are TRBV6-2 or TRBV6-3 and TRBJ1-1; D may be TRBD1 (5 bases). Per the germline V gene, CDR1 is MNHEY and CDR2 is SVGEGT. This CDR3 contains 17 residues. Trimming took 4 bases from V and 4 from J, leaving 22 bases between them.

The chain combines TRBV7-8 with TRBJ2-1; TRBD2 matches at 12 bases. With 5 bases clipped from V and 6 bases from J, the junction kept 11 bases outside the gene matches. The CDR3 contains 17 residues. Germline assignment: CDR1 SGHVS and CDR2 FQNEAQ. CDR3 loop: CASSAGTSGLAFNEQFF. In DNA form, the CDR3 reads TGTGCCAGCAGCGCCGGGACTAGCGGGCTAGCTTTCAATGAGCAGTTCTTC.

To note about this clonotype: Being one base from a much bigger clone, this may be a read error. CDR3 sequence (DNA): TGTGCCAGCGGCTTAATCGGGGTGAGCTCCTACAATGAGCAGTTCTTC. Its protein product is CASGLIGVSSYNEQFF. This chain uses TRBV7-3 with TRBJ2-1; D perhaps matches TRBD2 (5 bases). Germline CDR1 SGHTA, CDR2 FQGTGA. CDR3 length: 16 residues.

This clonotype was recorded a few times. The CDR3 DNA follows: TGTGCCAGCAGCTTAGCGCCCCGGAGTCATACGCAGTATTTT. Its protein is CASSLAPRSHTQYF. The rearrangement uses TRBV7-9 and TRBJ2-3; D ambiguous. The CDR3 covers 14 residues. Germline CDR1 SEHNR, CDR2 FQNEAQ (reference sequence). The germline V and J ends were trimmed by 0 bases and 7 bases, with 11 bases remaining between them.

In its sample, this clonotype is large. The chain combines TRBV7-8 with TRBJ2-5; no clear D gene. Trimming took off 0 bases at V and 9 bases at J, with 11 bases between the two ends. The germline CDR1 and CDR2 sequences are SGHVS and FQNEAQ. CDR3 length equals 13 residues. The CDR3 DNA reads as TGTGCCAGCAGCTTAGCTACCCCCGGAGCCCAGTACTTC. This gives the protein CASSLATPGAQYF.

This clonotype was seen more than once but under ten times. V usage is TRBV7-2 and J usage is TRBJ2-5; TRBD2 agrees at 11 bases. The closer fit of TRBJ2-7 to the DNA end suggests the J call may be wrong. CDR3 length: 17 amino acids. Germline lookup yields CDR1 SGHTA and CDR2 FQGNSA. The chain's CDR3 is CASSLRVAGGLSYEQYF. The CDR3 bases are TGTGCCAGCAGCTTAAGGGTAGCGGGAGGGCTCTCCTACGAGCAGTACTTC.

This clonotype was seen ten or more times. Since a much larger clone is just one base distant, this may be a read error. For the CDR3, the DNA is TGTGCCAGCACCTTACTAGCGGGAGGGACCAATGAGCAGTACTTC. Translation gives CASTLLAGGTNEQYF. The rearrangement joins TRBV6-1 to TRBJ2-5, with 13 bases identical to TRBD2. Germline V CDR1 and CDR2: MNHNS, SASEGT. The CDR3 length is 15 residues. The V gene end was trimmed by 7 bases and the J gene end by 11 bases; junction bases not matched to a gene: 13.

The gene calls are TRBV7-3 and TRBJ2-6; the match to TRBD1 covers 11 bases. The V and J ends lost 0 bases and 0 bases, in that order; junction bases with no gene match: 4. Germline values: CDR1 SGHTA, CDR2 FQGTGA. The CDR3 has 19 residues. CDR3 sequence (DNA): TGTGCCAGCAGCTTAACCGGGACAGGGGGTAGCTCTGGGGCCAACGTCCTGACTTTC. Amino acid sequence: CASSLTGTGGSSGANVLTF.

Points on this clonotype: One end of the junction is discordant with germline, which a read error may explain. The chain links TRBV12-3 or TRBV12-4 to TRBJ2-7; D might be TRBD1 (6 bases). This CDR3 comprises 11 residues. The CDR3 sequence: CASSNRQDGFF. The CDR3 DNA reads as TGTGCCAGCAGTAACCGACAGGACGGGTTCTTC.

The J gene is TRBJ2-6, the V gene TRBV9; D gene ambiguous. Judging by the DNA end, TRBJ2-1 fits better; the J call may be wrong. Germline values: CDR1 SGDLS, CDR2 YYNGEE. There are 16 residues in the CDR3. Here the CDR3 reads CASSVARIRFGETQFF. The CDR3 DNA reads TGTGCCAGCAGCGTAGCTCGTATTAGATTTGGCGAGACCCAGTTCTTC.

The chain joins TRBV7-2 to TRBJ2-5; D might be TRBD2 (6 bases). There are 14 residues in the CDR3. In germline, CDR1 is SGHTA, CDR2 FQGNSA. V was pared by 4 bases and J by 2 bases, with 11 bases between. The CDR3, as DNA: TGTGCCAGCAGCTGGGGCGGGGCTCAAGAGACCCAGTACTTC. Translating it yields CASSWGGAQETQYF.

The chain uses TRBV6-6 and TRBJ2-1; D gene unclear. This CDR3 has 15 residues. Deletions cut 2 bases from V and 0 bases from J, with 8 bases between. Germline lookup yields CDR1 MNHNY and CDR2 SVGAGI (reference sequence). The CDR3 sequence: CASSYVGGSYNEQFF. CDR3 in DNA: TGTGCCAGCAGTTACGTCGGTGGCTCCTACAATGAGCAGTTCTTC.

The chain is built from TRBV7-6 and TRBJ2-1; no firm D call. The CDR3 contains 11 residues. V shed 1 base and J shed 15 bases, with 10 bases lying between them. Looked up from germline, CDR1 is SGHVS and CDR2 is FNYEAQ. CDR3 amino acids: CASSLGPRLFF. The CDR3 DNA follows: TGTGCCAGCAGCTTAGGACCTCGGCTGTTCTTC.

On this clonotype itself: Relative to the germline gene, one junction end is altered; a read error may explain this. The gene calls are TRBV6-6 and TRBJ2-4, with D unclear. Germline CDR1 MNHNY, CDR2 SVGAGI (reference sequence). The CDR3 has 11 amino acids. CDR3 loop: CASSYPETNGF. As DNA, the CDR3 is TGTGCCAGCAGTTACCCCGAGACGAACGGCTTC.

The sample holds many counts of this clonotype. The chain recombines TRBV6-1 with TRBJ2-7; possibly TRBD1 or TRBD2 for D (6 bases each). This CDR3 region has 17 residues. Per the germline V gene, CDR1 is MNHNS and CDR2 is SASEGT. V was clipped by 5 bases and J by 2 bases, with 22 bases between them. DNA of the CDR3: TGTGCCAGCAGTTCCCCTTCTGAGGGGGGAAAGGCCTACGAGCAGTACTTC. It is translated as CASSSPSEGGKAYEQYF.

The chain has TRBV3-1 and TRBJ2-3; D is uncertain. V was clipped by 1 base and J by 5 bases, with 10 bases between them. This CDR3 comprises 14 residues. Germline V CDR1 and CDR2: LGHDT, YNNKEL (reference sequence). The CDR3 spells CASSQGLSVDTQYF. The CDR3 bases are TGTGCCAGCAGCCAAGGCCTATCGGTAGATACGCAGTATTTT.

The genes are TRBV11-2 and TRBJ2-6; no firm D call. This CDR3 has 15 amino acids. Trimming took off 2 bases at V and 0 bases at J, with 5 bases between the two ends. Germline assignment: CDR1 SGHAT and CDR2 FQNNGV. The CDR3 spells CASSLQVSGANVLTF. CDR3 nucleotides: TGTGCCAGCAGCTTACAGGTCTCTGGGGCCAACGTCCTGACTTTC.

This clonotype was detected a few times. V is TRBV2 and J is TRBJ1-2, with D perhaps TRBD1 (6 bases). This CDR3 contains 14 residues. Germline-derived CDR1 and CDR2 are SNHLY and FYNNEI. Trimming took 6 bases from V and 4 from J, leaving 15 bases between them. CDR3: CASSGQPRIYGYTF. The CDR3 DNA reads as TGTGCCAGCAGCGGACAGCCTCGAATCTATGGCTACACCTTC.